This TCR beta chain was retrieved from a study of regulatory T cells in long-lasting Graves disease. The time point: persistent/refractory GD, antithyroid drugs over 5 years with positive TRAb. PBMC RNA served as the TCR library source. This clonotype was seen a handful of times. For TCR beta, libraries came from iRepertoire HTBI primers and Arm-PCR of CDR3 regions. TCRdb called the multiplex PCR reads again in MiXCR, with one record for every CDR3 protein. The repertoire includes 350,000 to 450,000 distinct CDR3 sequences, around 20% of them detected once, and roughly an eighth sits in the top ten. Trimming cost V 7 bases and J 7 bases, with 14 bases left between them. CDR3 length: 13 amino acids. The germline V gene has CDR1 MNHNS and CDR2 SASEGT.

The sequence derives from a female donor with Graves disease. The chain is built from TRBV6-1 and TRBJ1-3, with no clear D. This material consisted of peripheral blood mononuclear cells (PBMCs), taken when the disease was refractory, from a patient treated with antithyroid drugs. This CDR3 is CASKDVTTNTIYF. The CDR3, as DNA: TGTGCCAGCAAGGACGTGACGACGAACACCATATATTTT.